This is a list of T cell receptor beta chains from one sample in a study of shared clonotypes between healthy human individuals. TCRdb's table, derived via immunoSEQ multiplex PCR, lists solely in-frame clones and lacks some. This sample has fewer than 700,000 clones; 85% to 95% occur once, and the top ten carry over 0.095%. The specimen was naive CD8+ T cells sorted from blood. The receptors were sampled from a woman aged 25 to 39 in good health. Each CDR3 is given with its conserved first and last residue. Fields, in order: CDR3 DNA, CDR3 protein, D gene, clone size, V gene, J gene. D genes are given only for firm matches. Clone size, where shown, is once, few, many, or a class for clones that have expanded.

CDR3nt: TGTGCCAGCAGTTTTGTTACACCAGAGTACGAGCAGTACTTC
CDR3aa: CASSFVTPEYEQYF
d_gene: -
abundance: -
v_gene: TRBV28
j_gene: TRBJ2-7

CDR3nt: TGTGCCAGCAGTTTCAACATAGCGGGAGATCCCTACGAGCAGTACTTC
CDR3aa: CASSFNIAGDPYEQYF
d_gene: TRBD2
abundance: -
v_gene: TRBV28
j_gene: TRBJ2-7

CDR3nt: TGCGCCAGCAGCCAAGGACCCGGGACAGCCACCTACGAGCAGTACTTC
CDR3aa: CASSQGPGTATYEQYF
d_gene: TRBD1
abundance: -
v_gene: TRBV4-1
j_gene: TRBJ2-7

CDR3nt: TGTGCCAGCAGCTCTCGGGACGACGGTCTCCAGCCCCAGCATTTT
CDR3aa: CASSSRDDGLQPQHF
d_gene: -
abundance: -
v_gene: TRBV11-2
j_gene: TRBJ1-5

CDR3nt: TGTGCCAGCAGGAGGACAGGGCATAGCAATCAGCCCCAGCATTTT
CDR3aa: CASRRTGHSNQPQHF
d_gene: TRBD1
abundance: few
v_gene: TRBV27
j_gene: TRBJ1-5

CDR3nt: TGTGCCAGCAGTTCGAAGGGAATCGCGAACACTGAAGCTTTCTTT
CDR3aa: CASSSKGIANTEAFF
d_gene: -
abundance: -
v_gene: TRBV28
j_gene: TRBJ1-1

CDR3nt: TGTGCCAGCTCACCATCGGTCAAGAGCTCTGGAAACACCATATATTTT
CDR3aa: CASSPSVKSSGNTIYF
d_gene: -
abundance: few
v_gene: TRBV18
j_gene: TRBJ1-3

CDR3nt: TGTGCCAGCAGTTTACTTCTATCTGCAGGGAACTCTGGAAACACCATATATTTT
CDR3aa: CASSLLLSAGNSGNTIYF
d_gene: -
abundance: -
v_gene: TRBV28
j_gene: TRBJ1-3

CDR3nt: TGTGCCAGCAGCGTCAACAGGGGAGCTGGGGCCAACGTCCTGACTTTC
CDR3aa: CASSVNRGAGANVLTF
d_gene: TRBD1
abundance: -
v_gene: TRBV9
j_gene: TRBJ2-6

CDR3nt: TGTGCCAGCAGTGAATCCCAGGGACAGGTTAGCAATCAGCCCCAGCATTTT
CDR3aa: CASSESQGQVSNQPQHF
d_gene: TRBD1
abundance: once
v_gene: TRBV6-1
j_gene: TRBJ1-5

CDR3nt: TGTGCCAGCAGTCCCGGACCTACTTACGAGCAGTACTTC
CDR3aa: CASSPGPTYEQYF
d_gene: -
abundance: -
v_gene: TRBV7-9
j_gene: TRBJ2-7

CDR3nt: TGTGCCACCAGCAGGCGGGACCCCCAATCCTACGAGCAGTACTTC
CDR3aa: CATSRRDPQSYEQYF
d_gene: -
abundance: -
v_gene: TRBV15
j_gene: TRBJ2-7

CDR3nt: TGTGCCACCAGCAGAGGGGGACAGCTCAATGAGCAGTTCTTC
CDR3aa: CATSRGGQLNEQFF
d_gene: TRBD1
abundance: once
v_gene: TRBV15
j_gene: TRBJ2-1

CDR3nt: TGTGCCACCTCCGACAGGGCAACGTACGAGCAGTACTTC
CDR3aa: CATSDRATYEQYF
d_gene: TRBD1
abundance: -
v_gene: TRBV19
j_gene: TRBJ2-7

CDR3nt: TGTGCCAGCAGCTTAGGCCGCTCATACGAGCAGTACTTC
CDR3aa: CASSLGRSYEQYF
d_gene: -
abundance: -
v_gene: TRBV13
j_gene: TRBJ2-7